This TCR beta chain was captured by sequencing in a study of human T cells and chemical hapten exposure. General observations from the study: High-frequency TCRs, those above 1 in 1000, stayed the same after DPC sensitization. Significantly more large CDR3 similarity clusters arose among expanded TCRs than among controls. The donors suffered from alopecia, so their immune response may not match that of healthy people.

TCRdb re-called the RACE reads through MiXCR, storing one row per CDR3 protein. Of 270,000 or so distinct CDR3 sequences listed, just under 8% are singletons. Time point denoted: pre-sensitization, week 0. This sample's treatment: therapeutic diphenylcyclopropenone sensitization with weekly scalp DPC. It was from unfractionated whole blood that total RNA was extracted. This clonotype was recorded a few times. Antigen unknown. Germline assignment: CDR1 SGHVS and CDR2 FQNEAQ. The ends lost 6 bases at V and 6 bases at J; junction bases unmatched: 11. The CDR3 is 15 amino acids. Sample: whole blood, taken in connection with sensitization to the hapten diphenylcyclopropenone (DPC). The source is a man aged 18 to 29 with alopecia areata. Some clones in this sample may be carry-over from other donors' samples. The gene calls are TRBV7-8 and TRBJ2-5, with 9 positions matching TRBD2. CDR3 sequence: CASRESLAGLKTQYF. The CDR3 coding sequence is TGTGCCAGCAGGGAATCTCTAGCGGGGTTGAAGACCCAGTACTTC.